The rows below give T cell receptor beta chains drawn from one sample of a study of blood T cells in healthy people across ages. TCRdb called the 5' RACE reads again in MiXCR, with one record for every CDR3 protein. Among about 780,000 distinct CDR3 sequences, approximately 24% were seen once, and the ten largest hold 2.5% to 3.5%. This same sample was also taken into another study, of T cells of mothers and their children.

Input material: blood. All receptors come from a boy younger than 18 in good health. The conserved cysteine and the conserved F or W are not part of the CDR3 here. Each record gives: J gene, V gene, CDR3 protein.

j_gene: TRBJ2-7
v_gene: TRBV12-3/TRBV12-4
CDR3aa: ASSTTPPYEQY

j_gene: TRBJ1-1
v_gene: TRBV7-2
CDR3aa: ASSSHNVLGTEAF

j_gene: TRBJ1-4
v_gene: TRBV4-1
CDR3aa: ASSTRETNEKLF

j_gene: TRBJ1-2
v_gene: TRBV6-6
CDR3aa: ASSYMASGESNAYT

j_gene: TRBJ2-5
v_gene: TRBV4-1
CDR3aa: ASSHPGLAGGPERETQY

j_gene: TRBJ2-2
v_gene: TRBV27
CDR3aa: ASSLWGGTGELF

j_gene: TRBJ2-3
v_gene: TRBV5-1
CDR3aa: ASSFSGTSTGTQY

j_gene: TRBJ2-3
v_gene: TRBV5-5
CDR3aa: ASSLWGTSGGSDTQY

j_gene: TRBJ1-1
v_gene: TRBV30
CDR3aa: AWILSVEYTEAF

j_gene: TRBJ1-2
v_gene: TRBV20-1
CDR3aa: SATMTGDYGYT